Sequencing of this TCR beta chain was carried out in a study of blood T cell repertoires in COVID-19. Researchers sorted participants into cohorts using their self-reported clinical history. The length of the CDR3 is 13 residues. In germline, CDR1 is SGHDN, CDR2 FVKESK. The germline V and J ends were trimmed by 1 base and 12 bases, with 10 bases remaining between them. Per the study methods: Quantification of nucleated cells was approximated via reference gene primer amplification. Sequenced by immunoSEQ multiplex PCR; TCRdb stores in-frame clones only, minus some. V and J calls and clone size come straight from that table; D and trimming were deduced from the DNA. The table lists some 200,000 clones, 80% to 90% of them singletons.

The genes are TRBV14 and TRBJ1-6; tentatively, D is TRBD1 (6 bases). This clonotype was obtained from a woman under 30 in a cohort exposed to, infected with or recovered from COVID-19 (not recorded which). Material: PBMCs or T cells enriched from blood (not recorded which). The CDR3 bases are TGTGCCAGCAGCCAAGGGACAGCCCGACCCCTCCACTTT. It translates to CASSQGTARPLHF.